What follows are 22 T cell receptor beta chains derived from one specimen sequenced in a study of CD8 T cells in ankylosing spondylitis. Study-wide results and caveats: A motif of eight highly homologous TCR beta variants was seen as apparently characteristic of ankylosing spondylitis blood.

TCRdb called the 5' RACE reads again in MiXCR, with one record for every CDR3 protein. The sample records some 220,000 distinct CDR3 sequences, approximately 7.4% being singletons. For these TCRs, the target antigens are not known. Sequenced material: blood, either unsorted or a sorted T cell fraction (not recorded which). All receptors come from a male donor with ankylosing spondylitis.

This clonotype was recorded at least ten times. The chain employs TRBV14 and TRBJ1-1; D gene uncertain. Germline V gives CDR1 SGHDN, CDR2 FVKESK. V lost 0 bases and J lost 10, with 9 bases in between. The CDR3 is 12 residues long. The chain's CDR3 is CASSQDSRGAFF. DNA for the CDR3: TGTGCCAGCAGCCAAGACAGCCGGGGAGCTTTCTTT. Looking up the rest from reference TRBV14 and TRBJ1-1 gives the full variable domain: EAGVTQFPSHSVIEKGQTVTLRCDPISGHDNLYWYRRVMGKEIKFLLHFVKESKQDESGMPNNRFLAERTGGTYSTLKVQPAELEDSGVYFCASSQDSRGAFFGQGTRLTVV.

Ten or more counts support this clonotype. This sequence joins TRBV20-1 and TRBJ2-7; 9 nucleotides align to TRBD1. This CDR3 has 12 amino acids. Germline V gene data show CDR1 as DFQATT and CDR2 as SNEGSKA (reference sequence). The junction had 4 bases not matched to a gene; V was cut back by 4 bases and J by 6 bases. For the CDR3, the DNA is TGCAGTGCTAAAACAGGGGGCGGCGAGCAGTACTTC. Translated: CSAKTGGGEQYF.

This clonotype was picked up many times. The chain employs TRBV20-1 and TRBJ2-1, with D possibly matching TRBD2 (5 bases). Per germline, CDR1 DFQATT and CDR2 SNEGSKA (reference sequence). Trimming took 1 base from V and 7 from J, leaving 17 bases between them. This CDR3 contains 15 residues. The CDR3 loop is CSARGYGNSPNEQFF. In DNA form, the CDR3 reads TGCAGTGCTAGAGGGTACGGGAACAGCCCAAATGAGCAGTTCTTC.

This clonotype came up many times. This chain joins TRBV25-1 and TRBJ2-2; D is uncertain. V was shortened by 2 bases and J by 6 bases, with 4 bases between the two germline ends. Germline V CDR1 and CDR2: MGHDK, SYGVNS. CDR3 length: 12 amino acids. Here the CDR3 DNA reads TGTGCCAGCAGTGAAGGTGCCGGGGAGCTGTTTTTT. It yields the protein CASSEGAGELFF.

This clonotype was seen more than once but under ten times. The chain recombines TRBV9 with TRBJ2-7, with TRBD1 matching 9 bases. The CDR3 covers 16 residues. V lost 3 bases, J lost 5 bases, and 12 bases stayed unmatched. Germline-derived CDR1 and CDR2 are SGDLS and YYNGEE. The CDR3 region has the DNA TGTGCCAGCAGCGCCGTCGACGGACAGGGGACGCACGAGCAGTACTTC. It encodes CASSAVDGQGTHEQYF.

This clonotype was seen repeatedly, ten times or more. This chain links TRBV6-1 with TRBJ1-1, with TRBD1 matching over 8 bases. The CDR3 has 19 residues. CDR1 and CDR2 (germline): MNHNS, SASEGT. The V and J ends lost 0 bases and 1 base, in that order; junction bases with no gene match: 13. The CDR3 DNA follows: TGTGCCAGCAGTGAAGCAGTTCACAGGGGGTTATCACGGAACACTGAAGCTTTCTTT. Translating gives CASSEAVHRGLSRNTEAFF.

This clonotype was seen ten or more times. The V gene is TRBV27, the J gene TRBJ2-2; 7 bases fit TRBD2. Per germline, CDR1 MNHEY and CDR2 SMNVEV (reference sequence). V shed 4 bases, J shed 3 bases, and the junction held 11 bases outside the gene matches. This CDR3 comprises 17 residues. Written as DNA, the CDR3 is TGTGCCAGCAGTTCAACCGGGACTATCTTAGACACCGGGGAGCTGTTTTTT. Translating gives CASSSTGTILDTGELFF.

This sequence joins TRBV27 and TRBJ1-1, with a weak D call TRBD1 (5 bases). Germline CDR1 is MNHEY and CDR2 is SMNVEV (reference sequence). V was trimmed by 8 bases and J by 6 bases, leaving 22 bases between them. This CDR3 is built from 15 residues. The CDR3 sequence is CASGYSGGGRPEAFF. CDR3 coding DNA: TGTGCCAGCGGTTACTCCGGCGGGGGTAGGCCTGAAGCTTTCTTT.

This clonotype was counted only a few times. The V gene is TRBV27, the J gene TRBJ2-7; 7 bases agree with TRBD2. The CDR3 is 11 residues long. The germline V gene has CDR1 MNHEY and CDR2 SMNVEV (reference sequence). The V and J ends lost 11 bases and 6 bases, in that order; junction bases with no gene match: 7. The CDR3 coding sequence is TGTGCCGCGGGGGAGGGGACCGAGCAGTACTTC. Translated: CAAGEGTEQYF.

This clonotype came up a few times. The CDR3 DNA sequence: TGTGCCAGCAGCCTACAGGGTACGGACACTGAAGCTTTCTTT. This translates into CASSLQGTDTEAFF. The chain couples TRBV27 to TRBJ1-1, with TRBD1 as a possible D gene (6 bases). The CDR3 spans 14 residues. Between the trimmed V and J ends, which lost 6 bases and 3 bases, there was a span of 14 bases. Germline V gene sequence: CDR1 MNHEY, CDR2 SMNVEV (reference sequence).

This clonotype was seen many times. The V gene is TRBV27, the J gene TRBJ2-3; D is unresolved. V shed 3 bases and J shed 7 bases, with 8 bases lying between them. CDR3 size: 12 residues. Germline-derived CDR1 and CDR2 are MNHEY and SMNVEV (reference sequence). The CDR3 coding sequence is TGTGCCAGCAGTTTTTGGGGATATACGCAGTATTTT. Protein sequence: CASSFWGYTQYF.

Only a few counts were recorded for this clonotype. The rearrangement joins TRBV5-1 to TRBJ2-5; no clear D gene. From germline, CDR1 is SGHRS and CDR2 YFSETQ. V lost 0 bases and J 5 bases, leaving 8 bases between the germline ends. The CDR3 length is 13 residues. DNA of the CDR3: TGCGCCAGCAGCTTGGACTACACGGAGACCCAGTACTTC. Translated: CASSLDYTETQYF.

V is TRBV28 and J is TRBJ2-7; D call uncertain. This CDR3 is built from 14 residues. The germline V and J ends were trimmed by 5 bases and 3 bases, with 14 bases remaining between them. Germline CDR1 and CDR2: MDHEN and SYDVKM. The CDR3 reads CASSPFPKFYEQYF. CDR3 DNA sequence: TGTGCCAGCAGTCCGTTCCCCAAATTCTACGAGCAGTACTTC.

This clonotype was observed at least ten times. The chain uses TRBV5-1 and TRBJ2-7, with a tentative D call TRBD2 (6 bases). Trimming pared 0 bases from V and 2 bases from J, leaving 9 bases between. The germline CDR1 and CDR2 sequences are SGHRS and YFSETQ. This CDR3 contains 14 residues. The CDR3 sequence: CASSLDGGAYEQYF. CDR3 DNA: TGCGCCAGCAGCTTGGATGGAGGGGCCTACGAGCAGTACTTC. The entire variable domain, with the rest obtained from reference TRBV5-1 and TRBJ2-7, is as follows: KAGVTQTPRYLIKTRGQQVTLSCSPISGHRSVSWYQQTPGQGLQFLFEYFSETQRNKGNFPGRFSGRQFSNSRSEMNVSTLELGDSALYLCASSLDGGAYEQYFGPGTRLTVT.

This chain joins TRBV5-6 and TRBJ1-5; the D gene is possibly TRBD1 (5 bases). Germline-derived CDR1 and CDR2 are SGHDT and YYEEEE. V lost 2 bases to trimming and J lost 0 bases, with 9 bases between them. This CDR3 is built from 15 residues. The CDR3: CASSFTGYSNQPQHF. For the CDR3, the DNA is TGTGCCAGCAGCTTTACAGGCTATAGCAATCAGCCCCAGCATTTT.

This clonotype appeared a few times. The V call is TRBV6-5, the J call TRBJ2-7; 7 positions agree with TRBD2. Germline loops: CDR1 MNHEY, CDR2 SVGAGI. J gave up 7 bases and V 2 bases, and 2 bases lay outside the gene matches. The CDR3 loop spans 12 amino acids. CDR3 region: CASSYAGGEQYF. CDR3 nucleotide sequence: TGTGCCAGCAGTTACGCCGGGGGGGAGCAGTACTTC.

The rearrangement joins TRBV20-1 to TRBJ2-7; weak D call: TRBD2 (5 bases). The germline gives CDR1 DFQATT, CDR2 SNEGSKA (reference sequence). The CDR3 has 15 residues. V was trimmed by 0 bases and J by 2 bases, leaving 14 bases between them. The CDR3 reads CSARDKRWGTYEQYF. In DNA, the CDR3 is TGCAGTGCTAGAGACAAGCGGTGGGGAACCTACGAGCAGTACTTC.

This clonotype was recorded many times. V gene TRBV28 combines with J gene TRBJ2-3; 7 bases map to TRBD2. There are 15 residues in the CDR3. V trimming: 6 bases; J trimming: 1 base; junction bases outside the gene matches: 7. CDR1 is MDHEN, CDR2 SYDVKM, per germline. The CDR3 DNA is TGTGCCAGCAGCTCTGGGGGGGGACGCACAGATACGCAGTATTTT. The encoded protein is CASSSGGGRTDTQYF.

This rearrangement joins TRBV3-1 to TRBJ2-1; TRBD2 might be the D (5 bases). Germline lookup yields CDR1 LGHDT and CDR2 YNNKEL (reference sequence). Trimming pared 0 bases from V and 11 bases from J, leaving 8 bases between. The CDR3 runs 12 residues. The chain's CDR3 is CASSQDWRQQFF. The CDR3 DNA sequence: TGTGCCAGCAGCCAAGATTGGAGGCAGCAGTTCTTC.

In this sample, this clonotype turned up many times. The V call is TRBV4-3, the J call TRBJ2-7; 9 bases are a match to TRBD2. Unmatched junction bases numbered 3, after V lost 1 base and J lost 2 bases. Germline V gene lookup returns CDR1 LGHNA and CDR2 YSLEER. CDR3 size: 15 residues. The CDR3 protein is CASSQGAGGTYEQYF. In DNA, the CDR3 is TGCGCCAGCAGCCAAGGAGCGGGGGGCACCTACGAGCAGTACTTC.

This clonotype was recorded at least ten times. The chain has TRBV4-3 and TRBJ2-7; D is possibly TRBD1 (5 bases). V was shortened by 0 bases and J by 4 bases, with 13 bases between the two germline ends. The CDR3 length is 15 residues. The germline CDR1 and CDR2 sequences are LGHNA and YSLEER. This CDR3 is CASSQDGQGNYEQYF. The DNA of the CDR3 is TGCGCCAGCAGCCAAGATGGGCAGGGTAATTACGAGCAGTACTTC.

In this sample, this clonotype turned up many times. This CDR3 reads CASSLYQGLETQYF. DNA for the CDR3: TGTGCCAGCAGTTTATACCAGGGTCTAGAGACCCAGTACTTC. The chain couples TRBV28 to TRBJ2-5; D is possibly TRBD1 (5 bases). CDR3 length: 14 amino acids. V lost 1 base to trimming and J lost 4 bases, with 10 bases between them. Germline CDR1 reads MDHEN; CDR2 reads SYDVKM.